This TCR beta chain emerged from a study of blood T cell repertoires in COVID-19. On the study more broadly: COVID-19 samples collected from the United States, Italy and Spain covered acute and convalescent phases. T cells, B-cell-depleted T cells, or PBMCs provided the cDNA or gDNA that served as material.

Per the original methods: The assay estimated nucleated cells by amplifying reference gene primers. The repertoire was sequenced with immunoSEQ multiplex PCR; TCRdb's copy has only in-frame clones and lacks some. V and J calls plus clone size are reproduced from that table; the DNA served to infer D and trimming. The sample records more than 200,000 clones, 80% to 90% being singletons. Germline loops: CDR1 SGHNT, CDR2 YYREEE (reference sequence). The ends lost 3 bases at V and 2 bases at J; junction bases unmatched: 1. The CDR3 has 13 residues. This TCR was sampled from a man aged 50-59 years with acute or convalescent COVID-19. V and J are TRBV5-4 and TRBJ1-1; 7 bases align to TRBD1. Sequencing was carried out using peripheral blood. This CDR3 reads CASSWDSNTEAFF. As DNA, the CDR3 is TGTGCCAGCAGCTGGGACAGTAACACTGAAGCTTTCTTT.